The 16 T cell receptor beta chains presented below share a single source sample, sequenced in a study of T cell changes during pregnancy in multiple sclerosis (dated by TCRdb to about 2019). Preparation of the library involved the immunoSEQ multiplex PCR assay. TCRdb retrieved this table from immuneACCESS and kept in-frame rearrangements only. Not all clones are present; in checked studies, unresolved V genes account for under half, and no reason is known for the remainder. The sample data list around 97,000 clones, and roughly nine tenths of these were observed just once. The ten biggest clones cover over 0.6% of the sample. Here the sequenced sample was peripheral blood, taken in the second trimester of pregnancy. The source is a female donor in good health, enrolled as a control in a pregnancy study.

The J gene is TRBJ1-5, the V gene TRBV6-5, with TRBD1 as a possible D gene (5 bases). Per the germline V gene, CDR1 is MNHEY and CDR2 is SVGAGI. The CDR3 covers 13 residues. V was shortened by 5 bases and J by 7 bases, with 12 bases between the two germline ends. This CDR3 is CASSRDAGQPQHF. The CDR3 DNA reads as TGTGCCAGCAGTCGGGACGCGGGGCAGCCCCAGCATTTT.

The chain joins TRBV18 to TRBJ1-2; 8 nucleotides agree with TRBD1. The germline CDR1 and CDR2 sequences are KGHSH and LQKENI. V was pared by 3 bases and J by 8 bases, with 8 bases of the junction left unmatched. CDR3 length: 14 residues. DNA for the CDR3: TGTGCCAGCTCACCCGCGGACAGGGCTGAGGGCTACACCTTC. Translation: CASSPADRAEGYTF.

CDR3 nucleotide sequence: TGTGCCAGCAGTATTCCGGGACTCGGAGATACGCAGTATTTT. Its protein product is CASSIPGLGDTQYF. This chain joins TRBV28 and TRBJ2-3; TRBD2 might be the D (6 bases). The germline V and J ends were trimmed by 5 bases and 5 bases, with 14 bases remaining between them. Per the germline V gene, CDR1 is MDHEN and CDR2 is SYDVKM. This CDR3 has 14 amino acids. Using reference TRBV28 and TRBJ2-3 for the parts outside the CDR3, the full variable domain is DVKVTQSSRYLVKRTGEKVFLECVQDMDHENMFWYRQDPGLGLRLIYFSYDVKMKEKGDIPEGYSVSREKKERFSLILESASTNQTSMYLCASSIPGLGDTQYFGPGTRLTVL.

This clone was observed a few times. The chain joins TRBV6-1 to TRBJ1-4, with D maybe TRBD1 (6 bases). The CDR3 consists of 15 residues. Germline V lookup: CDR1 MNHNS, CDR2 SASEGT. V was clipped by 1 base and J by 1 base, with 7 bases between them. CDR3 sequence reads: CASSEVGGTNEKLFF. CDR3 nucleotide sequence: TGTGCCAGCAGTGAAGTAGGGGGAACTAATGAAAAACTGTTTTTT.

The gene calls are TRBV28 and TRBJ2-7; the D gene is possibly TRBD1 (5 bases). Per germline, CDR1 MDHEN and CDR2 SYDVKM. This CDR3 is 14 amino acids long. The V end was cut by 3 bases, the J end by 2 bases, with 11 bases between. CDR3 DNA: TGTGCCAGCAGTTTGAGTCCAGGGCCCTACGAGCAGTACTTC. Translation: CASSLSPGPYEQYF.

Written as DNA, the CDR3 is TGCGCCAGCAGCTTGGTCGAAGCAATCTCCTACAATGAGCAGTTCTTC. Its protein product is CASSLVEAISYNEQFF. This rearrangement joins TRBV5-1 to TRBJ2-1; D unresolved. Per the germline V gene, CDR1 is SGHRS and CDR2 is YFSETQ. The CDR3 length is 16 residues. The V end lost 0 bases, the J end lost 0 bases, and 10 bases lay between the germline ends.

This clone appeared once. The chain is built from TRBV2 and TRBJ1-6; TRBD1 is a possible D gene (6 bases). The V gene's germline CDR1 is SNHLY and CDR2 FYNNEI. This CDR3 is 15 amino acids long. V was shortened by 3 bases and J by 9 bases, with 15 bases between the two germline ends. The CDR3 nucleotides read TGTGCCAGCAGTGATTTGGGGGCAAGCAGTTCACCCCTCCACTTT. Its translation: CASSDLGASSSPLHF.

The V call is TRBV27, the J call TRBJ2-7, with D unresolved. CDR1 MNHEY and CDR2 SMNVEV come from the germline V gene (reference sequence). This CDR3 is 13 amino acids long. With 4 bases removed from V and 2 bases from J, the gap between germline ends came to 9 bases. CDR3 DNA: TGTGCCAGCAGTTCTGGAACTACCTACGAGCAGTACTTC. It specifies CASSSGTTYEQYF.

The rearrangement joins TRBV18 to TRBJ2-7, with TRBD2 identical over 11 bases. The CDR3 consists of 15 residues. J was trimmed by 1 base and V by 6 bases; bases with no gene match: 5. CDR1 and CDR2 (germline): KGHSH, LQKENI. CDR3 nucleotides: TGTGCCAGCTCTCAGACTAGCGGGGTATCCTACGAGCAGTACTTC. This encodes CASSQTSGVSYEQYF.

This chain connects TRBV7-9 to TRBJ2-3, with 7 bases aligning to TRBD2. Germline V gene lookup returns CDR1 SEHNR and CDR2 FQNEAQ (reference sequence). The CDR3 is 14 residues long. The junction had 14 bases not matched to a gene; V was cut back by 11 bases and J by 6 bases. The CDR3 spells CAAPREESYDTQYF. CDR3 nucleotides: TGTGCCGCCCCCCGGGAGGAGTCATACGATACGCAGTATTTT.

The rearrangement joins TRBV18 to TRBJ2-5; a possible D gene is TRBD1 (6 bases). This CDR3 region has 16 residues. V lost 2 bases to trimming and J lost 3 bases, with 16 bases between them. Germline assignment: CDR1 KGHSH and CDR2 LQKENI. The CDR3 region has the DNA TGTGCCAGCTCACCATTGAGGGGGTCGAATGAAGAGACCCAGTACTTC. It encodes CASSPLRGSNEETQYF.

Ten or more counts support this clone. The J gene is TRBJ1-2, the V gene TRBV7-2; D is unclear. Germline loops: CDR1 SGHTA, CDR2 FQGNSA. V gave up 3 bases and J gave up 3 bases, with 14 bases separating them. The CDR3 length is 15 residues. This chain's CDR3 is CASSLPYSIDYGYTF. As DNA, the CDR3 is TGTGCCAGCAGCTTGCCCTACAGTATCGACTATGGCTACACCTTC. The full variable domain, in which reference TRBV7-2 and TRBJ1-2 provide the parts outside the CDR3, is GAGVSQSPSNKVTEKGKDVELRCDPISGHTALYWYRQSLGQGLEFLIYFQGNSAPDKSGLPSDRFSAERTGGSVSTLTIQRTQQEDSAVYLCASSLPYSIDYGYTFGSGTRLTVV.

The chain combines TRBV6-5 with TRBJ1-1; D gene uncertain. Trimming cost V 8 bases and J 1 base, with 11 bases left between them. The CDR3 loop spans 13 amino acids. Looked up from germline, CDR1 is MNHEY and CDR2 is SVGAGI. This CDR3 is CASGRGTNTEAFF. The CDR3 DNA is TGTGCCAGCGGCCGAGGAACGAACACTGAAGCTTTCTTT.

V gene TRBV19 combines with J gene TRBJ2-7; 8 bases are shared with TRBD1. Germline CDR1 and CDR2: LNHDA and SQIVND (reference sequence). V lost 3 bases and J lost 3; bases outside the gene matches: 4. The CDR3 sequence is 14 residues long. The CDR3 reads CASSINRGNYEQYF. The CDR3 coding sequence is TGTGCCAGTAGTATCAACAGGGGGAACTACGAGCAGTACTTC.

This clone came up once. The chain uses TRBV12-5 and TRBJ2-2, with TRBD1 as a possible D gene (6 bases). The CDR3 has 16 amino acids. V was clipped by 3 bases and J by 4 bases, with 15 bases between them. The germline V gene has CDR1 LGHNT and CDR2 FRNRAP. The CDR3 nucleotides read TGTGCTAGTGGTTTTGGACAGACAGCGGCCACCGGGGAGCTGTTTTTT. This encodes CASGFGQTAATGELFF.

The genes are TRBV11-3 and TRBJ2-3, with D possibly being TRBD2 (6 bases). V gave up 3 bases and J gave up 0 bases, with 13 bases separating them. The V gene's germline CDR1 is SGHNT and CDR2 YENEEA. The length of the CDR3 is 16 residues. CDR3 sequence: CASSFRGGSSTDTQYF. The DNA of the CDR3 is TGTGCCAGCAGCTTCCGTGGGGGGTCCAGCACAGATACGCAGTATTTT.